This T cell receptor (beta chain) stems from a study of OX40 agonist ivuxolimab in advanced cancers. Background on the study: Patients received ivuxolimab, an agonistic anti-OX40 (CD134) antibody. Ivuxolimab was administered intravenously to patients at 0.01 to 10 mg/kg every 2 weeks.

Sequencing used immunoSEQ multiplex PCR; TCRdb keeps in-frame clones, though not all of them. The data show more than 70,000 clones, roughly 90% seen once. V was clipped by 5 bases and J by 0 bases, with 11 bases between them. Per germline, CDR1 SGHAT and CDR2 FQNNGV. CDR3 size: 14 residues. As for this clone: Its antigen is unidentified.

Study-wide results and caveats: CD4+ T cells averaged fewer expanded clones than CD8+ T cells.

Material: CD4+ or CD8+ T cells sorted from blood, obtained in a trial of the OX40 agonist ivuxolimab. The V gene is TRBV11-2, the J gene TRBJ2-7; no reliable D call. The TCR originated in an adult with an advanced solid tumor such as melanoma, head and neck, liver or kidney cancer. CDR3 DNA sequence: TGTGCCAGCAGCAACTTACGAGGCTCCTACGAGCAGTACTTC. Translated: CASSNLRGSYEQYF.